This T cell receptor (beta chain) was obtained from a study of cytomegalovirus exposure and HLA in healthy donors (dated by TCRdb to between 2016 and 2019). Regarding the complete study: According to an earlier analysis of 587 of the donors, roughly 180 million T cells yielded some 120 million unique TCR beta sequences and less than 300 Gb of sequence data. An early release covering over 500 HLA-typed donors comprised about 300 gigabases of sequencing data and around 85 million unique TCR sequences. The genetic ancestry cluster associated with self-reported Caucasian donors included over 80% of the roughly 360 genotyped donors. The aim of the study was to test whether cataloging public T cell receptors could identify signatures of past pathogen exposure. The study used immunosequencing to profile the T cell repertoires of approximately 630 subjects and linked those repertoires to cytomegalovirus serostatus. Besides the first cohort of roughly 640 subjects, a separate validation cohort made up of 90 to 150 different subjects was used. To predict cytomegalovirus infection status, the study brought together high-throughput TCR immunosequencing, statistical association of individual TCRs with disease status, and machine learning. To study patterns of TCR occurrence, a later analysis re-analyzed previously published TCR beta repertoires from around 660 donors and added high-resolution HLA genotyping. Rather than drawing on any new phenotypic data, the later analysis identified candidate immune exposures from TCR beta sequences and the way those sequences occurred across donors. To decide whether each TCR beta V gene segment behaved as functional or pseudogenic, an earlier analysis of some 600 of the donors relied on high-throughput TCR beta sequencing. Donor age, sex, ethnicity and CMV serostatus were compiled alongside the repertoire data. A later genetic analysis used genome-wide SNP genotypes for 398 of the 666 donors, treating that subset as a discovery cohort. All discovery cohort repertoires had been generated on a single sequencing platform. HLA typing covered class I and class II loci at four-digit resolution. The number of donors typed differed by locus, with roughly 620-640 for A, B, C, DRB1 and DQB1, around 500 for DQA1, 600 to 610 for DPA1, and some 470 for DPB1. Roughly 5 DR-DQ haplotypes were treated as single units for association and clustering because of strong linkage in the cohort. Among about 390 genotyped donors of the cohort, an average of roughly 240,000 unique TCR beta nucleotide sequences were sequenced per donor, 15% to 20% of them non-productive.

Study-wide conclusions, independent of this receptor: Roughly uniform sequencing depth across donors was assumed in presence/absence analyses, although this assumption may not hold. A later analysis found that most CMV-associated TCR beta chains appeared HLA-restricted, with HLA associations seemingly driven largely by CMV exposure. The classifier was reported to diagnose cytomegalovirus status with high specificity and sensitivity in both the original and validation cohorts. The earlier analysis of approximately 590 of the donors excluded about 16 rarely observed V segments, including chromosome 9 orphons, because counts were too low. Immune exposure information for the cohort was limited to CMV serostatus. An association between a missense DCLRE1C variant and V-gene and J-gene trimming of TCR beta chains was found in a later genetic analysis and replicated in an independent cohort. A cluster of highly shared sequence variants was judged likely to be a technical artifact of the sequencing pipeline. A later analysis associated 15,000 or so TCR beta sequences with specific HLA alleles at a false discovery rate of 0.05. The authors suggested that the approach could potentially be generalized to other disease states and immunological phenotypes. Linkage disequilibrium might explain the correlated functional status among segregating V segments, but an unknown experimental factor could not be ruled out. A later analysis reported that several top co-occurrence clusters appeared linked to parvovirus B19, influenza, CMV and Epstein-Barr virus. A later genetic analysis reported fewer N-insertions in productive TCRs among donors in an Asian-associated ancestry cluster than the roughly 700-donor mean. Most TCR sequences were observed very rarely across donors, whereas some public TCRs were present in many individuals. This cohort had only TCR beta chains sequenced, and the lack of alpha or paired-chain data limited which features could be detected. In a later analysis, HLA-associated TCR beta chains showed more clonal expansion and lower generation probabilities than non-associated chains that were equally common. Three of the identified cytomegalovirus-associated TCR beta chains were confirmed in vitro to be specific for cytomegalovirus antigens. According to a later analysis, TCR association rates differed among HLA loci, with DRB1 alleles showing the most associated TCRs and HLA-C alleles showing the fewest. In an earlier analysis of a few hundred of the donors, most TCR beta V segments were observed in productive rearrangements about 87% or about 30% of the time, broadly matching IMGT annotations. The 87-base-pair reads could not distinguish some IMGT-functional V segments, including TRBV6-2 and TRBV6-3, so those segments were excluded. The study listed 164 TCR beta chains as associated with cytomegalovirus. A further reported finding was that TCR beta sequences accurately predicted the HLA-A and HLA-B alleles for most subjects in the first cohort. Because HLA typing was missing for some donors at each locus, association tests included only the typed subset. When HLA alleles, especially DR and DQ, strongly co-occurred, attributing TCR associations to individual alleles was difficult.

Preparation of the library involved the immunoSEQ multiplex PCR assay. For the multiplex PCR, a mixture combining 60 forward primers for TCR Vbeta segments and 13 reverse primers for TCR Jbeta segments was used. The CDR3 region of rearranged TCR beta genes was amplified from genomic DNA by a multiplex PCR assay. The Illumina HiSeq System was used to sequence the amplified TCR beta libraries as 87-base-pair reads. For the original study's pipeline: Across the 700 or so repertoires, a later analysis counted 60 million to 90 million unique TCR beta chains, 9.5 million to 13 million of which were shared by at least two donors. To remove PCR and sequencing errors, raw reads were error-corrected and collapsed into unique sequences using a nearest-neighbor algorithm that merged closely related sequences. To assign V, D and J gene segments, CDR3 sequences were aligned to IMGT reference sequences. For a sequence to be retained, a match of at least six nucleotides to both a V gene segment and a J gene segment was required. A rearrangement counted as productive if the CDR3 had no stop codons and remained in frame with V and J, and every other rearrangement counted as non-productive. Following IMGT convention, CDR3 was defined as the stretch from the second conserved V-encoded cysteine to the conserved J-encoded phenylalanine. In an earlier analysis of just under 600 of the donors, sequences lacking an unambiguous match to a single V gene segment were excluded. An earlier analysis of several hundred of the donors called V segments functional above 56.7% productive rearrangements and segregating when the between-donor standard deviation exceeded 5%. To diagnose cytomegalovirus status from the catalog of TCR beta chain sequences, a statistical classification framework was built. V and J gene assignment, in a later analysis, came from comparing TCR nucleotide sequences with IMGT/GENE-DB human TR gene sequences. A later analysis assigned CDR3 sequences and most-parsimonious VDJ recombination scenarios with the TCRdist pipeline. In a later analysis, each TCR beta chain was defined by its CDR3 amino acid sequence together with its V-gene family, and reads lacking a unique V-gene family were excluded. In a later analysis, around 600 highly shared, low-generation-probability nucleotide sequences were removed to address suspected cross-contamination and a sequencing artifact. In a later analysis, a clonal expansion index for each public chain was calculated from normalized within-repertoire ranks of inferred template counts. In a later analysis, generation probabilities were computed with a VDJ recombination model fitted to out-of-frame rearrangements, and the resulting probabilities were checked against IGoR. A later analysis scored TCR-TCR, TCR-HLA and TCR-CMV co-occurrence with hypergeometric tests, applying a repertoire-size bias correction to TCR pairs. In a later analysis, false discovery rates were estimated by permuting HLA or CMV assignments 20 times. In a later analysis, co-occurring TCRs were grouped with DBSCAN, and TCRdist sequence similarity was added when clustering was performed within HLA-allele-positive subsets. Repertoires with fewer than 30,000 or more than 120,000 public chains were left out of co-occurrence clustering, as were five repertoires with anomalous nucleotide sharing. TCRdb took this table from immuneACCESS and kept in-frame rearrangements with V and J called. Such tables lack part of the clones; where checked against another copy, unresolved V genes explain under half of the gap, and the rest is unexplained. The DNA was the basis for D and trimming; V, J and clone size are from that table. The sample contains 65,000 or so clones, approximately 80% of them found a single time. The top ten clones comprise approximately 3.4% of the sample.

Deletion took 1 base off V and 7 bases off J, with a span of 8 bases between the germline ends. The germline V gene encodes CDR1 SGHTA and CDR2 FQGNSA. Inclusive of the bounding cysteine and phenylalanine, the CDR3 is 12 residues long. The DNA shown is the 36-base CDR3, in frame from base 1. The cohort was made up of approximately 670 healthy bone marrow donors. All cohort members were sampled while nominally healthy, although unrecorded immune exposures were likely present. The donor was CMV seropositive and was included in the group of 250 to 350 seropositive cohort members. A peripheral blood sample was collected from each donor, and TCR beta sequencing was performed on peripheral blood mononuclear cells. The Qiagen DNeasy Blood Extraction Kit was used to extract genomic DNA from the blood cell samples. In the case of this clone: What antigen it recognizes has not been identified. Base-call qualities are not available, and no considerably larger clone is one nucleotide away.

Sample: PBMCs. The chain employs TRBV7-2 and TRBJ2-7; the D region possibly corresponds to TRBD1 (6 bases align). This TCR came from a woman aged 40 to 49 in good health and CMV-seropositive. For the CDR3, the sequence is CASSLVGQEQYF. The DNA sequence follows: TGTGCCAGCAGCTTAGTTGGACAGGAGCAGTACTTC.